Presented here are 25 T cell receptor beta chains from one specimen sequenced in a study of blood T cells in healthy people across ages (dated by TCRdb to 2013 to 2016). The library was produced with 5' RACE. TCRdb shows the sequencer as Illumina HiSeq 2500. The second PCR ran for about 6 to 11 cycles and used a J-beta primer mix along with a sample-barcoded 5' primer. The public reads were reprocessed in TCRdb via fastp at Q25 and MiXCR, keeping in-frame beta chains. CDR3 protein sequences are deduplicated, and each keeps its most common genes and DNA. A total of more than 500,000 distinct CDR3 sequences appear in this sample, 27% of them only once. Around 18% of the sample lies in the top ten. Sequencing used blood. The receptors shown here come from an older woman in good health.

This clonotype was counted between two and nine times. The gene calls are TRBV7-9 and TRBJ2-7; D not resolved. The DNA end is more similar to TRBJ2-5, so the J call may be wrong. The CDR3 consists of 12 residues. The germline CDR1 and CDR2 sequences are SEHNR and FQNEAQ (reference sequence). As DNA, the CDR3 is TGTGCCAGCGCCGGCCCCAAGGAGACCCAGTACTTC. It specifies CASAGPKETQYF.

The chain is built from TRBV18 and TRBJ1-5; possibly TRBD1 for D (6 bases). The CDR3 contains 16 residues. V was pared by 1 base and J by 3 bases, with 13 bases between. The germline V gene encodes CDR1 KGHSH and CDR2 LQKENI. This CDR3 is CASSPQGTLVNQPQHF. For the CDR3, the DNA is TGTGCCAGCTCACCACAAGGGACACTCGTCAATCAGCCCCAGCATTTT. The whole variable domain, remainder taken from reference TRBV18 and TRBJ1-5, is NAGVMQNPRHLVRRRGQEARLRCSPMKGHSHVYWYRQLPEEGLKFMVYLQKENIIDESGMPKERFSAEFPKEGPSILRIQQVVRGDSAAYFCASSPQGTLVNQPQHFGDGTRLSIL.

This clonotype was counted between two and nine times. The chain has TRBV4-2 and TRBJ2-3, with 16 bases lining up with TRBD2. Germline assignment: CDR1 LGHNA and CDR2 YNFKEQ. J was trimmed by 5 bases and V by 4 bases; bases with no gene match: 9. The CDR3 sequence is 18 residues long. The CDR3 loop is CASSRGTSGGALGDTQYF. The CDR3 DNA is TGTGCCAGCAGCCGAGGGACTAGCGGGGGGGCCCTGGGAGATACGCAGTATTTT.

This clonotype showed up just a few times. The CDR3 region is CASSLWRDRGWNQPQHF. The CDR3 bases are TGTGCCAGCAGTTTATGGAGGGACAGGGGTTGGAATCAGCCCCAGCATTTT. The rearrangement joins TRBV28 to TRBJ1-5, with 10 bases aligning to TRBD1. CDR3 length: 17 residues. J gave up 4 bases and V 0 bases, and 6 bases lay outside the gene matches. The V gene's germline CDR1 is MDHEN and CDR2 SYDVKM. The whole variable domain, remainder taken from reference TRBV28 and TRBJ1-5, is DVKVTQSSRYLVKRTGEKVFLECVQDMDHENMFWYRQDPGLGLRLIYFSYDVKMKEKGDIPEGYSVSREKKERFSLILESASTNQTSMYLCASSLWRDRGWNQPQHFGDGTRLSIL.

This clonotype was seen more than once but under ten times. V gene TRBV25-1 combines with J gene TRBJ2-1; a weak D match, TRBD1 (6 bases). CDR1 is MGHDK, CDR2 SYGVNS, per germline. Deletions cut 8 bases from V and 3 bases from J, with 17 bases between. This CDR3 contains 15 residues. Written as DNA, the CDR3 is TGTGCCAGCGGAGTCGACAGGAGAATCTACAATGAGCAGTTCTTC. Residues: CASGVDRRIYNEQFF.

The chain links TRBV2 to TRBJ2-7; D ambiguous. Germline values: CDR1 SNHLY, CDR2 FYNNEI. V was trimmed by 6 bases and J by 3 bases, leaving 12 bases between them. The CDR3 loop spans 13 amino acids. CDR3 amino acids: CASRIDYNYEQYF. The CDR3 DNA sequence: TGTGCCAGCAGGATTGATTATAACTACGAGCAGTACTTC. The whole variable domain, filled in from reference TRBV2 and TRBJ2-7, reads EPEVTQTPSHQVTQMGQEVILRCVPISNHLYFYWYRQILGQKVEFLVSFYNNEISEKSEIFDDQFSVERPDGSNFTLKIRSTKLEDSAMYFCASRIDYNYEQYFGPGTRLTVT.

The chain combines TRBV4-2 with TRBJ2-5; TRBD2 agrees at 9 bases. There are 14 residues in the CDR3. Trimming cost V 3 bases and J 4 bases; bases outside gene matches: 3. Germline V gives CDR1 LGHNA, CDR2 YNFKEQ. CDR3 DNA sequence: TGTGCCAGCAGCCAGGGGACTAGCCGAGAGACCCAGTACTTC. It yields the protein CASSQGTSRETQYF.

This chain connects TRBV29-1 to TRBJ2-1, with D tentatively TRBD1 (6 bases). CDR3 size: 11 residues. The germline V and J ends were trimmed by 6 bases and 9 bases, with 12 bases remaining between them. From germline, CDR1 is SQVTM and CDR2 ANQGSEA. The CDR3 region is CSVEAGVEQFF. The CDR3 nucleotides are TGCAGCGTGGAGGCAGGGGTTGAGCAGTTCTTC.

This clonotype came up a few times. This may come from a read error, since a much larger clone is one base off. The chain links TRBV7-2 to TRBJ1-2, with D hard to call. The CDR3 has 14 residues. The germline CDR1 and CDR2 sequences are SGHTA and FQGNSA. V shed 1 base and J shed 7 bases, with 13 bases lying between them. CDR3 sequence: CASSLGGESGGYTF. CDR3 DNA sequence: TGTGCCAGCAGCTTAGGTGGGGAGTCCGGTGGCTACACCTTC. The variable domain in full, completed from reference TRBV7-2 and TRBJ1-2, reads GAGVSQSPSNKVTEKGKDVELRCDPISGHTALYWYRQSLGQGLEFLIYFQGNSAPDKSGLPSDRFSAERTGGSVSTLTIQRTQQEDSAVYLCASSLGGESGGYTFGSGTRLTVV.

The gene calls are TRBV6-2 or TRBV6-3 and TRBJ1-2; no firm D call. CDR3 length: 14 residues. Trimming stripped 5 bases from V and 4 bases from J, with 14 bases between. Germline V lookup: CDR1 MNHEY, CDR2 SVGEGT. CDR3 region: CASSRPRPLYGYTF. CDR3 bases: TGTGCCAGCAGTCGACCACGGCCCCTCTATGGCTACACCTTC.

V and J are TRBV3-1 and TRBJ1-5; D possibly corresponds to TRBD1 (6 bases). The CDR3 runs to 14 residues. CDR1 and CDR2 from the germline V gene are LGHDT and YNNKEL (reference sequence). Trimming took 1 base from V and 9 from J, leaving 13 bases between them. For the CDR3, the DNA is TGTGCCAGCAGCCAAGTTCCCAGGGGTGGGCCCCAGCATTTT. It translates to CASSQVPRGGPQHF. The full variable domain, with the rest looked up from reference TRBV3-1 and TRBJ1-5, is DTAVSQTPKYLVTQMGNDKSIKCEQNLGHDTMYWYKQDSKKFLKIMFSYNNKELIINETVPNRFSPKSPDKAHLNLHINSLELGDSAVYFCASSQVPRGGPQHFGDGTRLSIL.

This clonotype was observed a few times. V is TRBV20-1 and J is TRBJ2-1, with D unclear. V shed 3 bases and J shed 3 bases, with 3 bases lying between them. This CDR3 spans 11 amino acids. Germline V gives CDR1 DFQATT, CDR2 SNEGSKA (reference sequence). The CDR3 reads CSASGYNEQFF. The CDR3 DNA is TGCAGTGCTAGCGGCTACAATGAGCAGTTCTTC.

The chain has TRBV20-1 and TRBJ2-7; D may be TRBD2 (6 bases). The germline gives CDR1 DFQATT, CDR2 SNEGSKA (reference sequence). The V and J ends lost 6 bases and 0 bases respectively, with 12 bases between them. There are 13 residues in the CDR3. The CDR3 DNA reads as TGCAGTGCGAGAAGCGGGCCCTCCTACGAGCAGTACTTC. Protein product: CSARSGPSYEQYF.

V is TRBV5-5 and J is TRBJ2-1; D assignment may be TRBD1 or TRBD2 (5 bases each). The J call is in doubt because the DNA end fits TRBJ2-5 better. Germline assignment: CDR1 SGHKS and CDR2 YYEKEE (reference sequence). The CDR3 is made up of 15 amino acids. The CDR3 DNA reads TGTGCCAGCAGCTTATATCGGGGCCTACAAGAGACCCAGTACTTC. Its translation: CASSLYRGLQETQYF.

This clonotype was recorded at least ten times. The chain links TRBV12-3 or TRBV12-4 to TRBJ1-1, with 9 bases identical to TRBD1. The CDR3 extends over 17 amino acids. The V gene end was trimmed by 3 bases and the J gene end by 0 bases; junction bases not matched to a gene: 8. CDR3 sequence reads: CASSFNRGRGLNTEAFF. The CDR3 DNA reads TGTGCCAGCAGTTTTAACAGGGGGCGCGGGCTGAACACTGAAGCTTTCTTT.

The gene calls are TRBV20-1 and TRBJ2-3; 11 nucleotides match TRBD2. Trimming cost V 4 bases and J 4 bases; bases outside gene matches: 7. Germline V CDR1 and CDR2: DFQATT, SNEGSKA (reference sequence). This CDR3 has 15 residues. Here the CDR3 DNA reads TGCAGTGCTACCCTTAGCGGGGGGGCACCAGATACGCAGTATTTT. Translating it yields CSATLSGGAPDTQYF.

This clonotype was observed a few times. The J gene is TRBJ2-7, the V gene TRBV4-1, with no clear D. CDR1 is MGHRA and CDR2 is YSYEKL in the germline V gene. The V end was cut by 4 bases, the J end by 2 bases, with 12 bases between. This CDR3 has 14 amino acids. The CDR3 spells CASSLSLGPYEQYF. The CDR3 DNA is TGCGCCAGCAGCCTCTCCTTGGGCCCCTACGAGCAGTACTTC.

The chain carries TRBV20-1 and TRBJ1-4; the D gene is possibly TRBD1 (6 bases). The CDR3 length is 13 residues. CDR1 is DFQATT and CDR2 is SNEGSKA in the germline V gene (reference sequence). V was clipped by 3 bases and J by 8 bases, with 13 bases between them. The CDR3 DNA reads TGCAGTGCTAGGTCGGAGGGGGGAGAAAAACTGTTTTTT. This codes for CSARSEGGEKLFF.

This clonotype was seen a few times. V gene TRBV12-3 or TRBV12-4 combines with J gene TRBJ2-2; 10 bases line up with TRBD1. V gave up 3 bases and J gave up 4 bases; unmatched junction bases: 2. This CDR3 spans 15 amino acids. DNA of the CDR3: TGTGCCAGCAGTTTGGGACAGGGGTTCACCGGGGAGCTGTTTTTT. Its translation: CASSLGQGFTGELFF.

This clonotype was seen a handful of times. The chain carries TRBV30 and TRBJ2-7, with D uncertain. V was trimmed by 0 bases and J by 0 bases, leaving 3 bases between them. This CDR3 comprises 12 residues. Germline values: CDR1 GTSNPN, CDR2 SVGIG (reference sequence). CDR3 residues: CAWSVISYEQYF. As DNA, the CDR3 is TGTGCCTGGAGTGTAATCTCCTACGAGCAGTACTTC.

The rearrangement joins TRBV7-6 to TRBJ2-7, with D maybe TRBD2 (5 bases). Trimming shortened V by 5 bases and J by 3 bases, and 17 bases separated the two germline ends. There are 15 residues in the CDR3. Per the germline V gene, CDR1 is SGHVS and CDR2 is FNYEAQ. The CDR3 here is CASSPVRTGSYEQYF. Here the CDR3 DNA reads TGTGCCAGCAGCCCGGTGAGGACGGGAAGCTACGAGCAGTACTTC.

The V call is TRBV12-5, the J call TRBJ2-5, with 10 bases lining up with TRBD1. This CDR3 comprises 14 residues. V was pared by 6 bases and J by 11 bases, with 12 bases of the junction left unmatched. CDR1 and CDR2 (germline): LGHNT, FRNRAP. CDR3 residues: CASGFRGQGFGQYF. CDR3 DNA sequence: TGTGCTAGTGGCTTCCGGGGACAGGGGTTCGGGCAGTACTTC.

Concerning this clonotype: A junction boundary mismatches the germline segment, possibly from a read error. V is TRBV7-7 and J is TRBJ2-5; D may match TRBD1 or TRBD2 (5 bases each). Germline V lookup: CDR1 SSHAT, CDR2 FNYEAQ (reference sequence). The CDR3 length is 13 residues. CDR3 sequence reads: CASSLIWGETQYF. In nucleotides, the CDR3 is TGTGCTAGCAGCTTGATCTGGGGGGAGACCCAGTACTTC.

The chain couples TRBV20-1 to TRBJ1-2, with D possibly matching TRBD1 (5 bases). CDR3 length: 12 residues. V dropped 4 bases and J dropped 0 bases, with 6 bases sitting between them. The germline V gene has CDR1 DFQATT and CDR2 SNEGSKA (reference sequence). CDR3 residues: CSATGSNYGYTF. The CDR3 coding sequence is TGCAGTGCTACAGGGTCTAACTATGGCTACACCTTC.

As concerns this clonotype: Compared with germline, one end of the junction differs, possibly owing to a read error. The genes are TRBV29-1 and TRBJ2-5; D remains ambiguous. The length of the CDR3 is 14 residues. Germline V lookup: CDR1 SQVTM, CDR2 ANQGSEA. CDR3 residues: CSADPGPTQETQHF. In nucleotides, the CDR3 is TGCAGCGCTGACCCCGGACCGACCCAAGAGACCCAGCACTTC.